The 15 T cell receptor beta chains listed next were all sequenced from one sample in a study of blood T cell repertoires in COVID-19 (dated by TCRdb to 2018 to 2021). To prepare the library, the immunoSEQ multiplex PCR assay was applied. TCRdb re-hosts the immuneACCESS table, in-frame sequences only. Its copies lack some clones; in the studies checked, an unresolved V gene accounts for under half of them, and the cause for the rest is not known. The sample yields about 200,000 clones; 87% were counted once. The top ten clones comprise around 2% of the sample. Input material: PBMCs or T cells enriched from blood (not recorded which). These receptors were taken from a woman aged 30 to 39 who had recovered from COVID-19.

J is TRBJ1-3 and V is TRBV4-3; a weak D match, TRBD1 (5 bases). This CDR3 spans 15 amino acids. CDR1 is LGHNA and CDR2 is YSLEER in the germline V gene. With 4 bases removed from V and 6 bases from J, the gap between germline ends came to 16 bases. The CDR3 DNA reads as TGCGCCAGCAGCCGGACATTTCCCTCTTTAAACACCATATATTTT. Its protein is CASSRTFPSLNTIYF.

The chain employs TRBV5-1 and TRBJ1-1; 9 positions match TRBD1. Germline CDR1 and CDR2: SGHRS and YFSETQ. V shed 0 bases, J shed 1 base, and the junction held 4 bases outside the gene matches. The CDR3 is made up of 16 amino acids. CDR3 DNA: TGCGCCAGCAGCTTGGGGACAGGGGATGGGAACACTGAAGCTTTCTTT. It yields the protein CASSLGTGDGNTEAFF.

The chain links TRBV19 to TRBJ1-2; D possibly corresponds to TRBD1 (6 bases). This CDR3 comprises 14 residues. CDR1 and CDR2 from the germline V gene are LNHDA and SQIVND (reference sequence). Trimming took 8 bases from V and 1 from J, leaving 14 bases between them. DNA of the CDR3: TGTGCCAGTCGGGCGGGGGCCGATAACTATGGCTACACCTTC. Its translation is CASRAGADNYGYTF.

The V call is TRBV7-3, the J call TRBJ1-1; D gene uncertain. The length of the CDR3 is 13 residues. CDR1 is SGHTA, CDR2 FQGTGA, per germline. The V and J ends lost 5 bases and 0 bases respectively, with 7 bases between them. CDR3 loop: CASSRTMNTEAFF. The CDR3 nucleotides are TGTGCCAGCAGCCGAACAATGAACACTGAAGCTTTCTTT.

Written as DNA, the CDR3 is TGCGCCAGCAGCCAAGCCACCCGGAGACAGGGGACAGATACGCAGTATTTT. It is translated as CASSQATRRQGTDTQYF. The chain links TRBV4-3 to TRBJ2-3; the match to TRBD1 covers 8 bases. The CDR3 runs to 17 residues. The germline gives CDR1 LGHNA, CDR2 YSLEER. Trimming at V came to 1 base and at J to 3 bases, leaving 9 bases not matched to a gene.

This clone was recorded once. The chain's CDR3 is CASSQKDGAGGKYNEQFF. The CDR3 DNA follows: TGTGCCAGCAGTCAAAAGGATGGAGCGGGAGGAAAATACAATGAGCAGTTCTTC. The V call is TRBV6-6, the J call TRBJ2-1; 9 nucleotides line up with TRBD2. Germline V gene lookup returns CDR1 MNHNY and CDR2 SVGAGI (reference sequence). This CDR3 comprises 18 residues. V shed 5 bases and J 4 bases; nucleotides not matched to a gene: 15.

This clone was detected only once. The genes are TRBV6-1 and TRBJ1-4; D gene unclear. This CDR3 comprises 12 residues. Germline V CDR1 and CDR2: MNHNS, SASEGT. V shed 1 base and J shed 8 bases, with 5 bases lying between them. Here the CDR3 reads CASSEVSEKLFF. The CDR3 DNA is TGTGCCAGCAGTGAAGTATCCGAAAAACTGTTTTTT.

The chain combines TRBV4-2 with TRBJ2-3; a possible D gene is TRBD2 (5 bases). Germline CDR1 and CDR2: LGHNA and YNFKEQ. The CDR3 totals 14 residues. The V and J ends lost 2 bases and 3 bases respectively, with 9 bases between them. The CDR3 loop is CASSQLGRTDTQYF. CDR3 DNA sequence: TGTGCCAGCAGCCAACTAGGGAGAACAGATACGCAGTATTTT.

The chain joins TRBV7-3 to TRBJ2-3; 14 bases fit TRBD2. The CDR3 totals 16 residues. The V segment lost 5 bases and the J segment 4 bases; nucleotides outside the gene matches: 5. Germline CDR1 and CDR2: SGHTA and FQGTGA. The CDR3 sequence: CASSPGLAGGSDTQYF. The CDR3 DNA reads as TGTGCCAGCAGCCCAGGACTAGCGGGAGGTTCAGATACGCAGTATTTT.

The chain joins TRBV14 to TRBJ2-3; possible D gene TRBD2, 6 bases. With 1 base removed from V and 1 base from J, the gap between germline ends came to 12 bases. The CDR3 length is 16 residues. Germline V lookup: CDR1 SGHDN, CDR2 FVKESK. The CDR3 DNA follows: TGTGCCAGCAGCCAAGGCGGGCGGGGTGGCACAGATACGCAGTATTTT. This encodes CASSQGGRGGTDTQYF.

This clone was counted between two and nine times. V gene TRBV7-7 combines with J gene TRBJ2-5; D might be TRBD2 (5 bases). The CDR3 consists of 14 residues. Deletions cut 1 base from V and 2 bases from J, with 8 bases between. Germline V CDR1 and CDR2: SSHAT, FNYEAQ (reference sequence). CDR3 sequence reads: CASSLVRGQETQYF. DNA for the CDR3: TGTGCCAGCAGCTTAGTCCGGGGACAAGAGACCCAGTACTTC.

J is TRBJ2-1 and V is TRBV3-1 (or the pseudogene TRBV3-2); TRBD1 might be the D (5 bases). The CDR3 spans 16 residues. Trimming cost V 3 bases and J 2 bases, with 14 bases left between them. In germline, CDR1 is LGHDT, CDR2 YNNKEL (reference sequence). CDR3 DNA: TGTGCCAGCAGCCATTGTTTAGACAGCACCTACAATGAGCAGTTCTTC. Translated, it gives CASSHCLDSTYNEQFF.

The chain recombines TRBV7-8 with TRBJ2-1; 11 bases agree with TRBD2. Trimming took 5 bases from V and 6 from J; bases not matched to a gene: 12. There are 17 residues in the CDR3. Germline assignment: CDR1 SGHVS and CDR2 FQNEAQ. The CDR3 here is CASSPRSGTSGANEQFF. The CDR3 nucleotides read TGTGCCAGCAGCCCGAGGTCTGGGACTAGCGGAGCCAATGAGCAGTTCTTC.

The V and J genes are TRBV13 and TRBJ2-5; 8 nucleotides match TRBD1. Germline lookup yields CDR1 PRHDT and CDR2 FYEKMQ (reference sequence). The CDR3 covers 15 residues. The ends lost 0 bases at V and 9 bases at J; junction bases unmatched: 9. The CDR3 region has the DNA TGTGCCAGCAGCTTAGGCGACGCAGGGGGCGAGGCCCAGTACTTC. Its protein is CASSLGDAGGEAQYF.

The chain uses TRBV30 and TRBJ2-7, with unresolved D. CDR3 length: 11 residues. Trimming removed 5 bases at V and 0 bases at J, with 5 bases between. The germline CDR1 and CDR2 sequences are GTSNPN and SVGIG (reference sequence). The CDR3 is CAWGSSYEQYF. As DNA, the CDR3 is TGTGCCTGGGGTAGCTCCTACGAGCAGTACTTC. The whole variable domain, filled in from reference TRBV30 and TRBJ2-7, reads SQTIHQWPATLVQPVGSPLSLECTVEGTSNPNLYWYRQAAGRGLQLLFYSVGIGQISSEVPQNLSASRPQDRQFILSSKKLLLSDSGFYLCAWGSSYEQYFGPGTRLTVT.